The 31 T cell receptor beta chains given below trace back to one sample, sequenced in a study of blood T cell repertoires in COVID-19. Profiling relied on immunoSEQ multiplex PCR, and the TCRdb table lists in-frame clones only, not all of them. The sample comprises 240,000 or so clones, more than 75% of which are singletons, and 9.5% to 15% rests with the top ten. Sequencing was carried out using peripheral blood. The receptor set was obtained from a woman aged 55-70 years with active or convalescent COVID-19.

The chain joins TRBV27 to TRBJ1-2; the D is unclear. Germline V CDR1 and CDR2: MNHEY, SMNVEV (reference sequence). The CDR3 length is 14 residues. Deletions cut 5 bases from V and 8 bases from J, with 18 bases between. CDR3 region: CASSPRGWGAGYTF. The DNA for the CDR3 is TGTGCCAGCAGTCCTAGAGGGTGGGGTGCAGGCTACACCTTC.

About this clone: The junction does not match germline at one end; this may be a read error. The rearrangement joins TRBV5-1 to TRBJ1-2; 7 nucleotides align to TRBD1. CDR3 length equals 13 residues. Germline V gene sequence: CDR1 SGHRS, CDR2 YFSETQ. CDR3 nucleotides: TGCGCCGGCAGCCGGGACAGTCAGTATGGCTACACCTTC. It translates to CAGSRDSQYGYTF.

The chain carries TRBV14 and TRBJ2-2; tentatively, D is TRBD2 (5 bases). The CDR3 loop spans 15 amino acids. The germline V and J ends were trimmed by 0 bases and 9 bases, with 14 bases remaining between them. The germline gives CDR1 SGHDN, CDR2 FVKESK. The CDR3 spells CASSQDSASPRELFF. CDR3 in DNA: TGTGCCAGCAGCCAAGACTCGGCTAGCCCCCGGGAGCTGTTTTTT.

The CDR3 sequence is CASSYHRDGGYTF. The CDR3 DNA sequence: TGTGCCAGCAGTTACCACAGGGACGGGGGCTACACCTTC. This chain links TRBV6-5 with TRBJ1-2, with D perhaps matching TRBD1 (6 bases). Between the trimmed V and J ends, which lost 2 bases and 8 bases, there was a span of 12 bases. Germline V gene lookup returns CDR1 MNHEY and CDR2 SVGAGI. This CDR3 has 13 amino acids.

The gene calls are TRBV11-3 and TRBJ2-1; no clear D gene. With 1 base removed from V and 5 bases from J, the gap between germline ends came to 15 bases. Per the germline V gene, CDR1 is SGHNT and CDR2 is YENEEA. The CDR3 is 16 residues long. The CDR3 protein is CASSLGIARGNNEQFF. CDR3 DNA sequence: TGTGCCAGCAGCTTAGGAATAGCCCGTGGTAACAATGAGCAGTTCTTC.

This chain joins TRBV5-1 and TRBJ2-7; 12 nucleotides align to TRBD2. The CDR3 totals 18 residues. V gave up 2 bases and J gave up 5 bases; unmatched junction bases: 14. Germline CDR1 and CDR2: SGHRS and YFSETQ. CDR3 DNA sequence: TGCGCCAGCAGCTTAATCCCTAGCGGGGGGGCTTTTTTCCACGAGCAGTACTTC. This sequence encodes CASSLIPSGGAFFHEQYF.

The rearrangement joins TRBV3-1 (or the pseudogene TRBV3-2) to TRBJ1-2; tentative D call: TRBD1 (5 bases). Germline lookup yields CDR1 LGHDT and CDR2 YNNKEL (reference sequence). The CDR3 spans 20 residues. V shed 8 bases and J shed 6 bases, with 37 bases lying between them. CDR3 sequence: CASPLWAPQCPGRYLHGYTF. The CDR3 DNA reads as TGTGCCAGCCCCTTATGGGCCCCTCAATGTCCAGGGCGGTATTTGCATGGCTACACCTTC.

The V call is TRBV18, the J call TRBJ2-1; the D gene is possibly TRBD1 (5 bases). The V gene's germline CDR1 is KGHSH and CDR2 LQKENI. This CDR3 contains 17 residues. V lost 3 bases and J lost 6, with 21 bases in between. This CDR3 reads CASSPQRGPGRSNEQFF. CDR3 sequence (DNA): TGTGCCAGCTCACCCCAGAGAGGTCCAGGGCGATCCAATGAGCAGTTCTTC.

V gene TRBV12-3 or TRBV12-4 combines with J gene TRBJ1-4; D is ambiguous. This CDR3 contains 13 residues. CDR3 sequence reads: CATSGTTNEKLFF. The CDR3, as DNA: TGTGCGACCAGCGGAACAACTAATGAAAAACTGTTTTTT.

Comment on this clone: An end of the junction does not agree with germline; a read error may underlie this. The rearrangement joins TRBV7-7 to TRBJ2-1; D is possibly TRBD2 (5 bases). The CDR3 sequence is 15 residues long. The V gene's germline CDR1 is SSHAT and CDR2 FNYEAQ (reference sequence). The CDR3 DNA reads TGTGCTAGCAGCTTATCCCGGACTGGCTACAATGAGCAGTTCTTC. Residues: CASSLSRTGYNEQFF.

In its sample, this clone was seen a few times. This chain joins TRBV12-3 or TRBV12-4 and TRBJ2-7; 9 bases fit TRBD1. Losses at the gene ends were 7 bases for V and 3 bases for J; bases not matched to a gene: 4. This CDR3 has 13 residues. The CDR3 region has the DNA TGTGCCAGCACCCCGGGACAGGGCTACGAGCAGTACTTC. Protein: CASTPGQGYEQYF.

This chain links TRBV2 with TRBJ2-1, with D unresolved. The germline V gene encodes CDR1 SNHLY and CDR2 FYNNEI. This CDR3 has 15 amino acids. V was clipped by 4 bases and J by 2 bases, with 12 bases between them. The CDR3 here is CASSGRTDAYNEQFF. In DNA, the CDR3 is TGTGCCAGCAGTGGGCGAACAGATGCCTACAATGAGCAGTTCTTC.

J is TRBJ1-1 and V is TRBV5-6; 9 positions match TRBD1. Per germline, CDR1 SGHDT and CDR2 YYEEEE. J gave up 4 bases and V 5 bases, and 9 bases lay outside the gene matches. CDR3 size: 15 residues. This CDR3 is CASRSTGGGGTEAFF. CDR3 sequence (DNA): TGTGCCAGCAGAAGTACAGGGGGCGGAGGCACTGAAGCTTTCTTT.

The chain carries TRBV7-2 and TRBJ2-5; D possibly corresponds to TRBD2 (5 bases). V was clipped by 8 bases and J by 5 bases, with 15 bases between them. Germline assignment: CDR1 SGHTA and CDR2 FQGNSA. The CDR3 has 13 amino acids. CDR3 protein: CASGFGVWETQYF. CDR3 sequence (DNA): TGTGCCAGCGGATTCGGGGTCTGGGAGACCCAGTACTTC.

This clone was detected only a few times. The gene calls are TRBV19 and TRBJ1-1, with 7 positions matching TRBD1. Trimming took 7 bases from V and 8 from J; bases not matched to a gene: 7. Germline V gives CDR1 LNHDA, CDR2 SQIVND (reference sequence). The CDR3 has 12 amino acids. The CDR3, as DNA: TGTGCCAGTAAGGCCAGGGACAGAGAAGCTTTCTTT. It is translated as CASKARDREAFF.

The chain employs TRBV6-1 and TRBJ1-5; D uncertain. The germline gives CDR1 MNHNS, CDR2 SASEGT. CDR3 size: 11 residues. With 2 bases removed from V and 11 bases from J, the gap between germline ends came to 7 bases. This chain's CDR3 is CASSETRSQHF. The CDR3 DNA follows: TGTGCCAGCAGTGAAACTAGGTCCCAGCATTTT.

This clone came up once. The chain employs TRBV5-1 and TRBJ2-1, with D possibly TRBD2 on 6 matching bases. CDR1 and CDR2 from the germline V gene are SGHRS and YFSETQ. The length of the CDR3 is 14 residues. Trimming took off 0 bases at V and 6 bases at J, with 10 bases between the two ends. The CDR3 DNA sequence: TGCGCCAGCAGCTTGGAAGGACTACTCAATGAGCAGTTCTTC. This codes for CASSLEGLLNEQFF.

A note on this clone: A read error may account for a junction end that differs from germline. The CDR3 coding sequence is TGTGCCAGCAGCCAAGGGGGGTCTAGCGGGGTACAGCTCTTC. Amino acid sequence: CASSQGGSSGVQLF. The chain combines TRBV3-1 (or the pseudogene TRBV3-2) with TRBJ2-1; 9 bases align to TRBD2. The CDR3 is 14 amino acids. Germline V CDR1 and CDR2: LGHDT, YNNKEL (reference sequence).

The V call is TRBV6-5, the J call TRBJ1-1; 9 nucleotides match TRBD1. The junction had 7 bases not matched to a gene; V was cut back by 6 bases and J by 5 bases. This CDR3 region has 14 residues. CDR1 and CDR2 (germline): MNHEY, SVGAGI. In DNA, the CDR3 is TGTGCCAGCAGCCGGACAGGGGATGGAACTGAAGCTTTCTTT. Protein: CASSRTGDGTEAFF.

This chain links TRBV7-6 with TRBJ1-6, with D perhaps TRBD1 (5 bases). V was clipped by 1 base and J by 9 bases, with 13 bases between them. The germline gives CDR1 SGHVS, CDR2 FNYEAQ. There are 15 residues in the CDR3. The CDR3 loop reads CASSLGAGWGSPLHF. Here the CDR3 DNA reads TGTGCCAGCAGCTTAGGAGCAGGGTGGGGTTCACCCCTCCACTTT. Based on the CDR3 plus reference TRBV7-6 and TRBJ1-6, the full variable domain is GAGVSQSPRYKVTKRGQDVALRCDPISGHVSLYWYRQALGQGPEFLTYFNYEAQQDKSGLPNDRFSAERPEGSISTLTIQRTEQRDSAMYRCASSLGAGWGSPLHFGNGTRLTVT.

This clone showed up just a few times. The genes are TRBV5-1 and TRBJ1-1, with D unresolved. V was clipped by 0 bases and J by 2 bases, with 8 bases between them. This CDR3 contains 14 residues. Germline V gene data show CDR1 as SGHRS and CDR2 as YFSETQ. For the CDR3, the DNA is TGCGCCAGCAGCTTGGAGGAGGTTAACACTGAAGCTTTCTTT. Translation: CASSLEEVNTEAFF.

This chain uses TRBV7-6 with TRBJ1-3, with 8 positions matching TRBD1. Germline CDR1 reads SGHVS; CDR2 reads FNYEAQ. There are 17 residues in the CDR3. V was clipped by 1 base and J by 0 bases; unmatched bases: 5. CDR3 loop: CASSLERTGPSGNTIYF. Here the CDR3 DNA reads TGTGCCAGCAGCTTAGAGCGGACAGGGCCCTCTGGAAACACCATATATTTT. Using reference TRBV7-6 and TRBJ1-3 for the parts outside the CDR3, the full variable domain is GAGVSQSPRYKVTKRGQDVALRCDPISGHVSLYWYRQALGQGPEFLTYFNYEAQQDKSGLPNDRFSAERPEGSISTLTIQRTEQRDSAMYRCASSLERTGPSGNTIYFGEGSWLTVV.

DNA for the CDR3: TGTGCCAGCTCAGGACAGGGGGCGCCGGACACTGAAGCTTTCTTT. Protein product: CASSGQGAPDTEAFF. This chain joins TRBV18 and TRBJ1-1, with 11 bases that match TRBD1. Trimming took 5 bases from V and 3 from J; bases not matched to a gene: 5. In germline, CDR1 is KGHSH, CDR2 LQKENI. This CDR3 comprises 15 residues.

CDR3 protein: CASSQQAYGYTF. The CDR3, as DNA: TGTGCCAGCAGCCAGCAGGCCTATGGCTACACCTTC. The chain joins TRBV14 to TRBJ1-2; D is ambiguous. The CDR3 extends over 12 amino acids. The V gene lost 3 bases and the J gene lost 4 bases, with 6 bases spanning the gap. Germline V lookup: CDR1 SGHDN, CDR2 FVKESK.

The chain joins TRBV2 to TRBJ1-2; D possibly corresponds to TRBD1 (6 bases). V was clipped by 7 bases and J by 0 bases, with 15 bases between them. CDR1 and CDR2 (germline): SNHLY, FYNNEI. CDR3 length equals 15 residues. The CDR3 nucleotides read TGTGCCAGCAAAATCGACAGGCGGACTAACTATGGCTACACCTTC. Translated: CASKIDRRTNYGYTF.

The CDR3 reads CASSYGQATDTQYF. CDR3 DNA: TGCGCCAGCAGCTACGGACAGGCCACAGATACGCAGTATTTT. This chain links TRBV5-1 with TRBJ2-3; 7 bases match TRBD1. Germline CDR1 is SGHRS and CDR2 is YFSETQ. After removal of 3 bases from V and 2 bases from J, the junction contained 3 bases not matched to a gene. The CDR3 extends over 14 amino acids.

The chain has TRBV12-3 or TRBV12-4 and TRBJ2-1, with a tentative D call TRBD2 (5 bases). Trimming took off 2 bases at V and 7 bases at J, with 9 bases between the two ends. The CDR3 covers 13 residues. CDR3 residues: CASSLIWENEQFF. The DNA of the CDR3 is TGTGCCAGCAGTTTAATTTGGGAGAATGAGCAGTTCTTC.

The chain employs TRBV27 and TRBJ2-3, with TRBD1 as a possible D gene (5 bases). V was clipped by 7 bases and J by 2 bases, with 16 bases between them. Germline V lookup: CDR1 MNHEY, CDR2 SMNVEV (reference sequence). This CDR3 region has 15 residues. The CDR3 loop reads CASTPLRGVTDTQYF. As DNA, the CDR3 is TGTGCCAGCACCCCGTTAAGGGGCGTCACAGATACGCAGTATTTT.

This clone has only one observation. This chain connects TRBV19 to TRBJ1-2; 10 bases are a match to TRBD1. The germline V gene has CDR1 LNHDA and CDR2 SQIVND (reference sequence). The length of the CDR3 is 13 residues. With 5 bases clipped from V and 10 bases from J, the junction kept 7 bases outside the gene matches. CDR3 sequence reads: CASSPLGQGTYTF. The CDR3, as DNA: TGTGCCAGTAGTCCCCTGGGACAGGGGACCTACACCTTC. Full variable domain (missing parts from reference TRBV19 and TRBJ1-2): DGGITQSPKYLFRKEGQNVTLSCEQNLNHDAMYWYRQDPGQGLRLIYYSQIVNDFQKGDIAEGYSVSREKKESFPLTVTSAQKNPTAFYLCASSPLGQGTYTFGSGTRLTVV.

The chain has TRBV7-2 and TRBJ2-3; perhaps TRBD2 as D (5 bases). V was clipped by 5 bases and J by 6 bases, with 9 bases between them. This CDR3 has 12 amino acids. The germline V gene has CDR1 SGHTA and CDR2 FQGNSA. The CDR3 loop is CASSRLADTQYF. CDR3 in DNA: TGTGCCAGCAGCCGCTTAGCGGATACGCAGTATTTT.

This chain connects TRBV5-1 to TRBJ1-4, with D uncertain. V lost 2 bases and J lost 7, with 12 bases in between. CDR1 is SGHRS, CDR2 YFSETQ, per germline. The length of the CDR3 is 14 residues. DNA for the CDR3: TGCGCCAGCAGCTTCGTGCGCAATGTTGAAAAACTGTTTTTT. It is translated as CASSFVRNVEKLFF.